This TCR beta chain was recovered during a study of PD-L1 blockade in urothelial cancer. Data came from immunoSEQ multiplex PCR; TCRdb stores just in-frame clones and leaves some out. The data hold roughly 95,000 clones, with roughly 91% observed a single time. The sample's time point: pretreatment peripheral blood. V shed 1 base and J shed 5 bases, with 11 bases lying between them. This CDR3 contains 15 residues. From germline, CDR1 is SGHTA and CDR2 FQGTGA. V usage is TRBV7-3 and J usage is TRBJ1-4, with a tentative D call TRBD1 (6 bases). The TCR originated in a man between 60 and 75 years old with urothelial cancer. The material sequenced was PBMCs, taken around atezolizumab (anti-PD-L1) treatment. The CDR3 sequence: CASSLSPGENEKLFF. For the CDR3, the DNA is TGTGCCAGCAGCTTAAGTCCAGGGGAGAATGAAAAACTGTTTTTT.